Sequencing of this T cell receptor (beta chain) was carried out in a study of T cells after yellow fever vaccination. Germline CDR1 reads MNHNY; CDR2 reads SVGAGI (reference sequence). This CDR3 has 13 residues. V was trimmed by 7 bases and J by 8 bases, leaving 17 bases between them. TCRdb re-called the 5' RACE reads with MiXCR, one entry per CDR3 protein. The sample includes a few hundred thousand distinct CDR3 sequences, about 7.8% of them seen just once. The specimen was PBMCs, collected more than 40 days after the first yellow fever vaccination. The source of this sequence is a man between 18 and 29 years old who received the YFV17D yellow fever vaccine. The chain recombines TRBV6-6 with TRBJ1-2; D is unresolved. CDR3 sequence: CASTSDRPVGYTF. CDR3 coding DNA: TGTGCCAGCACCTCAGACCGTCCTGTCGGCTACACCTTC.